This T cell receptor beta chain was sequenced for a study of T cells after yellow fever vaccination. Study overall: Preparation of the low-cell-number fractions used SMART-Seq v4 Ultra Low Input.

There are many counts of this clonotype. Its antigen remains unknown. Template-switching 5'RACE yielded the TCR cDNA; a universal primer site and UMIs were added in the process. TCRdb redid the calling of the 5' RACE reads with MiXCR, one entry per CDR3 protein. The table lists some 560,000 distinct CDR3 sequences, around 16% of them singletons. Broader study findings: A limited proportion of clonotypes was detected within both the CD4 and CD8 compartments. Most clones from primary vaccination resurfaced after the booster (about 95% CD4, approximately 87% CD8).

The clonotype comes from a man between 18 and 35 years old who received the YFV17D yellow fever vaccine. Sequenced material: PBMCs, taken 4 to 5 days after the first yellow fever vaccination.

Here the CDR3 reads CASSKNTGELFF. The CDR3 DNA reads TGTGCCAGTAGTAAGAACACCGGGGAGCTGTTTTTT. This sequence joins TRBV19 and TRBJ2-2, with D unclear. CDR3 length: 12 amino acids. Trimming took off 4 bases at V and 1 base at J, with 1 base between the two ends. CDR1 and CDR2 (germline): LNHDA, SQIVND (reference sequence).